Listed below are T cell receptor beta chains from one sample, sequenced in a study of early T cells in non-severe SARS-CoV-2 infection. TCRdb called the 5' RACE reads again in MiXCR, with one record for every CDR3 protein. Among roughly 45,000 distinct CDR3 sequences, approximately 5.7% were seen once, and the ten largest hold roughly 6.9%. The sample consisted of whole blood, taken at baseline. Receptors were obtained from an adult who was a healthcare worker with PCR-confirmed SARS-CoV-2 infection or an uninfected control (not recorded which). Both conserved end residues are part of each CDR3. The order of the fields is CDR3 DNA, CDR3 protein, CDR3 length, D gene, J gene, V gene, clone size. D genes are given only for firm matches. Only some rows state a clone size, as once, few, many or a class for expanded clones.

CDR3 DNA: TGTGCCACCAGCAGGGAACAGGAGAATAATTCACCCCTCCACTTT
CDR3 protein: CATSREQENNSPLHF
CDR3 length: 15
D gene: .
J gene: TRBJ1-6
V gene: TRBV15
clone size: many

CDR3 DNA: TGTGCCAGCAGCTTCAGGGTTGCCGAGCAGTACTTC
CDR3 protein: CASSFRVAEQYF
CDR3 length: 12
D gene: .
J gene: TRBJ2-7
V gene: TRBV5-5
clone size: .

CDR3 DNA: TGTGCCAGCAGCAGTTTGGGCAGATCGACCGGGGAGCTGTTTTTT
CDR3 protein: CASSSLGRSTGELFF
CDR3 length: 15
D gene: .
J gene: TRBJ2-2
V gene: TRBV27
clone size: many

CDR3 DNA: TGCAGTGCCCTCAGGAGGGGGAGCACAGATACGCAGTATTTT
CDR3 protein: CSALRRGSTDTQYF
CDR3 length: 14
D gene: .
J gene: TRBJ2-3
V gene: TRBV20-1
clone size: many

CDR3 DNA: TGCAGCGTTGTTACGGGCAATCAGCCCCAGCATTTT
CDR3 protein: CSVVTGNQPQHF
CDR3 length: 12
D gene: .
J gene: TRBJ1-5
V gene: TRBV29-1
clone size: few

CDR3 DNA: TGTGCCAGCAGTGAAGCTCTAGCGGGAGGGACCGGGGAGCTGTTTTTT
CDR3 protein: CASSEALAGGTGELFF
CDR3 length: 16
D gene: TRBD2
J gene: TRBJ2-2
V gene: TRBV2
clone size: many

CDR3 DNA: TGTGCCAGCAGCTTAGTAGGGCAAGCGGCCTCCTACGAGCAGTACTTC
CDR3 protein: CASSLVGQAASYEQYF
CDR3 length: 16
D gene: .
J gene: TRBJ2-7
V gene: TRBV11-2
clone size: many

CDR3 DNA: TGTGCCAGCAGTTTAAGGACAGGGGACGAGCAGTACTTC
CDR3 protein: CASSLRTGDEQYF
CDR3 length: 13
D gene: TRBD1
J gene: TRBJ2-7
V gene: TRBV27
clone size: .

CDR3 DNA: TGTGCCAGCTCCCCGAGGGGGGACTCCTACAATGAGCAGTTCTTC
CDR3 protein: CASSPRGDSYNEQFF
CDR3 length: 15
D gene: .
J gene: TRBJ2-1
V gene: TRBV18
clone size: few

CDR3 DNA: TGCAGTGCTACCGCACCTAGCGGGGGCTTGGAGCAGTACTTC
CDR3 protein: CSATAPSGGLEQYF
CDR3 length: 14
D gene: TRBD2
J gene: TRBJ2-7
V gene: TRBV20-1
clone size: many

CDR3 DNA: TGTGCCATCAGAGGCCGGTCAGGAAACACTGAAGCTTTCTTT
CDR3 protein: CAIRGRSGNTEAFF
CDR3 length: 14
D gene: .
J gene: TRBJ1-1
V gene: TRBV10-3
clone size: few

CDR3 DNA: TGTGCCAGCAGTTACCAAACGCCGGGACAGGGTAGTTCTTGGAGTGAAAAACTGTTTTTT
CDR3 protein: CASSYQTPGQGSSWSEKLFF
CDR3 length: 20
D gene: TRBD1
J gene: TRBJ1-4
V gene: TRBV6-5
clone size: .

CDR3 DNA: TGCGCCAGCAGCCAAAAGGGGACGGGAGGGCAGCAGTACTTC
CDR3 protein: CASSQKGTGGQQYF
CDR3 length: 14
D gene: TRBD2
J gene: TRBJ2-7
V gene: TRBV4-1
clone size: many

CDR3 DNA: TGTGCCAGCAGCCCCCAATGGGGAGATACGCAGTATTTT
CDR3 protein: CASSPQWGDTQYF
CDR3 length: 13
D gene: .
J gene: TRBJ2-3
V gene: TRBV7-9
clone size: few

CDR3 DNA: TGTGCCAGCAGTTTTCGTGGCCTAGCGGCCCACAATGAGCAGTTCTTC
CDR3 protein: CASSFRGLAAHNEQFF
CDR3 length: 16
D gene: TRBD2
J gene: TRBJ2-1
V gene: TRBV28
clone size: few

CDR3 DNA: TGCGCCAGCAGCCACCCAGTTGGGGGGCCCTCCTACAATGAGCAGTTCTTC
CDR3 protein: CASSHPVGGPSYNEQFF
CDR3 length: 17
D gene: .
J gene: TRBJ2-1
V gene: TRBV4-1
clone size: few